These 17 T cell receptor beta chains originate from one sample sequenced in a study of T-cell reconstitution after alpha-beta-depleted transplantation in children. Preparation of the TCRbeta library used unique molecular identifiers. TCRdb fed the PCR reads into MiXCR, producing one record per CDR3 protein. Altogether about 360,000 distinct CDR3 sequences are present, about an eighth being singletons, with the ten largest covering 3.5% to 4.5%. This specimen consisted of PBMCs, obtained from the stem cell graft. Receptors originate from a human donor who donated a stem cell graft to a child with Fanconi anemia.

V and J are TRBV20-1 and TRBJ1-1; D ambiguous. Germline CDR1 DFQATT, CDR2 SNEGSKA (reference sequence). The CDR3 is made up of 13 amino acids. Trimming pared 0 bases from V and 4 bases from J, leaving 9 bases between. DNA of the CDR3: TGCAGTGCTAGAGATCCCTTCCGCACTGAAGCTTTCTTT. Protein sequence: CSARDPFRTEAFF.

This clonotype occurred many times. V is TRBV6-5 and J is TRBJ2-2; 9 bases fit TRBD1. The CDR3 is 16 amino acids. CDR1 and CDR2 from the germline V gene are MNHEY and SVGAGI. Trimming took 1 base from V and 1 from J; bases not matched to a gene: 1. CDR3 residues: CASSYWDRVNTGELFF. In nucleotides, the CDR3 is TGTGCCAGCAGTTACTGGGACAGGGTGAACACCGGGGAGCTGTTTTTT.

This clonotype was seen at least ten times. The chain uses TRBV20-1 and TRBJ1-2, with D uncertain. The CDR3 runs to 13 residues. Germline CDR1 and CDR2: DFQATT and SNEGSKA (reference sequence). This CDR3 is CSAAVTGNAGYTF. Here the CDR3 DNA reads TGCAGCGCCGCGGTGACCGGAAATGCGGGCTACACCTTC.

Many counts were recorded for this clonotype. The rearrangement joins TRBV10-3 to TRBJ2-5; 7 nucleotides agree with TRBD1. The junction had 13 bases not matched to a gene; V was cut back by 4 bases and J by 5 bases. Germline V gene data show CDR1 as ENHRY and CDR2 as SYGVKD. CDR3 length: 16 residues. The CDR3 sequence is CAISGQGNRLMETQYF. CDR3 DNA: TGTGCCATCAGTGGACAGGGAAATAGGTTAATGGAGACCCAGTACTTC.

This clonotype was observed at least ten times. This chain joins TRBV11-2 and TRBJ1-3; the D is unclear. This CDR3 has 13 residues. V lost 5 bases to trimming and J lost 0 bases, with 5 bases between them. In germline, CDR1 is SGHAT, CDR2 FQNNGV. CDR3 region: CASSLLSGNTIYF. CDR3 nucleotide sequence: TGTGCCAGCAGCCTACTCTCTGGAAACACCATATATTTT.

In its sample, this clonotype was seen a few times. The J gene is TRBJ1-1, the V gene TRBV10-3; no clear D gene. The CDR3 loop spans 13 amino acids. Between the trimmed V and J ends, which lost 8 bases and 1 base, there was a span of 11 bases. Germline V CDR1 and CDR2: ENHRY, SYGVKD. CDR3: CAIRAATNTEAFF. The CDR3, as DNA: TGTGCCATCCGGGCGGCAACGAACACTGAAGCTTTCTTT.

The CDR3 nucleotides read TGCGCCAGCAGCCAATGGGTGGCAGGGCCCTACGAGCAGTACTTC. Its protein is CASSQWVAGPYEQYF. The chain is built from TRBV4-3 and TRBJ2-7; maybe TRBD1 (5 bases). V was clipped by 2 bases and J by 2 bases, with 13 bases between them. The germline CDR1 and CDR2 sequences are LGHNA and YSLEER. The CDR3 extends over 15 amino acids.

V and J are TRBV4-2 and TRBJ1-1; no definite D call. The CDR3 is 13 amino acids. V was shortened by 2 bases and J by 1 base, with 5 bases between the two germline ends. Germline values: CDR1 LGHNA, CDR2 YNFKEQ. The CDR3 here is CASSQKGNTEAFF. In nucleotides, the CDR3 is TGTGCCAGCAGCCAAAAAGGGAACACTGAAGCTTTCTTT.

The chain is built from TRBV5-6 and TRBJ1-2; D not certain. Germline V gene data show CDR1 as SGHDT and CDR2 as YYEEEE. Trimming left V 2 bases short and J 2 bases short, with 7 bases between. The CDR3 runs 13 residues. CDR3 protein: CASSFDENYGYTF. Here the CDR3 DNA reads TGTGCCAGCAGCTTTGATGAAAACTATGGCTACACCTTC.

This clonotype has a handful of counts. J is TRBJ2-7 and V is TRBV7-9; D may correspond to TRBD1 or TRBD2 (5 bases each). CDR1 is SEHNR and CDR2 is FQNEAQ in the germline V gene (reference sequence). Deletions cut 5 bases from V and 2 bases from J, with 19 bases between. CDR3 length: 16 residues. The CDR3 reads CASSQLGTGRAYEQYV. CDR3 bases: TGTGCCAGCAGCCAACTCGGGACGGGTAGGGCCTACGAGCAGTACGTC.

In its sample, this clonotype was seen a few times. The chain uses TRBV6-1 and TRBJ2-1; 7 bases are a match to TRBD1. The CDR3 runs to 17 residues. Germline CDR1 and CDR2: MNHNS and SASEGT. V shed 6 bases and J 7 bases; nucleotides not matched to a gene: 18. CDR3 protein: CASRAPGQLIFGNEQFF. CDR3 sequence (DNA): TGTGCCAGCAGAGCACCGGGACAGCTAATCTTCGGGAATGAGCAGTTCTTC.

The CDR3 loop reads CSVDRFLTEAFF. In nucleotides, the CDR3 is TGCAGCGTTGATCGGTTTCTGACTGAAGCTTTCTTT. The chain joins TRBV29-1 to TRBJ1-1, with unresolved D. The V and J ends lost 3 bases and 5 bases respectively, with 10 bases between them. Germline V lookup: CDR1 SQVTM, CDR2 ANQGSEA. The CDR3 contains 12 residues.

J is TRBJ1-1 and V is TRBV5-6; 11 nucleotides align to TRBD1. The CDR3 spans 18 residues. Germline lookup yields CDR1 SGHDT and CDR2 YYEEEE. V shed 0 bases, J shed 5 bases, and the junction held 12 bases outside the gene matches. For the CDR3, the DNA is TGTGCCAGCAGCTTGGCCGGGCACCTAGGGACAGGGGGTACTGAAGCTTTCTTT. Translated: CASSLAGHLGTGGTEAFF.

V and J are TRBV12-3 or TRBV12-4 and TRBJ1-1; D is perhaps TRBD1 (6 bases). Deletions cut 3 bases from V and 4 bases from J, with 12 bases between. The CDR3 totals 14 residues. The CDR3 loop is CASSFQGFATEAFF. The DNA of the CDR3 is TGTGCCAGCAGTTTTCAGGGGTTCGCCACTGAAGCTTTCTTT.

V and J are TRBV18 and TRBJ1-6, with D possibly matching TRBD1 (6 bases). CDR3 length equals 15 residues. CDR1 is KGHSH and CDR2 is LQKENI in the germline V gene. V dropped 8 bases and J dropped 7 bases, with 18 bases sitting between them. The CDR3 sequence: CASRTGQSENSPLHF. In DNA form, the CDR3 reads TGTGCCAGCCGAACAGGGCAAAGCGAGAATTCACCCCTCCACTTT.

The chain has TRBV4-1 and TRBJ2-4; no definite D call. This CDR3 has 13 residues. Trimming took off 0 bases at V and 5 bases at J, with 5 bases between the two ends. In germline, CDR1 is MGHRA, CDR2 YSYEKL. The CDR3 DNA reads as TGCGCCAGCAGCCAAGATCGTGAAAACATTCAGTACTTC. It codes for CASSQDRENIQYF.

This clonotype was counted at least ten times. The chain employs TRBV12-3 or TRBV12-4 and TRBJ1-5; perhaps TRBD1 as D (5 bases). V was pared by 6 bases and J by 3 bases, with 9 bases between. The CDR3 contains 13 residues. CDR3 residues: CASRRQNNQPQHF. CDR3 nucleotide sequence: TGTGCCAGCAGGCGACAGAACAATCAGCCCCAGCATTTT.